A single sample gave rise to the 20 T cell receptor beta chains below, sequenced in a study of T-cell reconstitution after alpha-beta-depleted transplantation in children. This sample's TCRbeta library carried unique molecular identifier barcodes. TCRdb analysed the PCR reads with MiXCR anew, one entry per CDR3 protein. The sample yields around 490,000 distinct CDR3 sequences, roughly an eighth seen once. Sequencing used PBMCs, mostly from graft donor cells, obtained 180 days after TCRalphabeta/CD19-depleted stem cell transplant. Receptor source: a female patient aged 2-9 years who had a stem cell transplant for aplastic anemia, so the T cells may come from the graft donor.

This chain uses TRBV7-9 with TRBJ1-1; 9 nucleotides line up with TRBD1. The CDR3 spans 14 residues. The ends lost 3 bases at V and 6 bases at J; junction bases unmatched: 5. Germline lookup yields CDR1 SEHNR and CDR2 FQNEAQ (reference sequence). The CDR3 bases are TGTGCCAGCAGCTTTGGGACAGGGCCATCTGAAGCTTTCTTT. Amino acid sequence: CASSFGTGPSEAFF. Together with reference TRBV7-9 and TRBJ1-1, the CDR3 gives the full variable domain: DTGVSQNPRHKITKRGQNVTFRCDPISEHNRLYWYRQTLGQGPEFLTYFQNEAQLEKSRLLSDRFSAERPKGSFSTLEIQRTEQGDSAMYLCASSFGTGPSEAFFGQGTRLTVV.

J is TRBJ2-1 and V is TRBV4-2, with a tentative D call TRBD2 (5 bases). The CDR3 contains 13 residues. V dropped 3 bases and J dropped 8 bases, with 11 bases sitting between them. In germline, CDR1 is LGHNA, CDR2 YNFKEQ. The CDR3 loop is CASSHPVRDEQFF. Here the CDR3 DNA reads TGTGCCAGCAGCCACCCCGTGAGGGATGAGCAGTTCTTC.

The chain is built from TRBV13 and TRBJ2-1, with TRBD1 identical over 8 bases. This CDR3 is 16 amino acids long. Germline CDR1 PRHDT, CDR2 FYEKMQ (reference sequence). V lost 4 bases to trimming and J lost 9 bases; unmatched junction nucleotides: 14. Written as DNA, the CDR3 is TGTGCCAGCAGCTCTGGGACCCGGACAGGGAGGATTGAGCAGTTCTTC. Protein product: CASSSGTRTGRIEQFF.

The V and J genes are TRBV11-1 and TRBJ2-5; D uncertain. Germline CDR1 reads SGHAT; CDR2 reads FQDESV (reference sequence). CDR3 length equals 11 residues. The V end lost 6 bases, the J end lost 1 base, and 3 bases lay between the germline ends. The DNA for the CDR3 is TGTGCCAGCAGGATCCAAGAGACCCAGTACTTC. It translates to CASRIQETQYF.

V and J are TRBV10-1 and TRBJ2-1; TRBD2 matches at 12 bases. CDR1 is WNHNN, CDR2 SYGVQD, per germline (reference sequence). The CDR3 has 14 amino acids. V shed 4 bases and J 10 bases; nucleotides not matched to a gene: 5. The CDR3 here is CASSGLAGGREQFF. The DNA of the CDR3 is TGCGCCAGCAGTGGGCTAGCGGGAGGGCGAGAGCAGTTCTTC.

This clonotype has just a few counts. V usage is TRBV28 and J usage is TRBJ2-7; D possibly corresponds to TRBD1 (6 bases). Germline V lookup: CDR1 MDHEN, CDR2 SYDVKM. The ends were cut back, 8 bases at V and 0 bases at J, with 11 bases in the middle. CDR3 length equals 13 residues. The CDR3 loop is CASEDSYSYEQYF. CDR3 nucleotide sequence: TGTGCCAGCGAGGACAGCTACTCCTACGAGCAGTACTTC.

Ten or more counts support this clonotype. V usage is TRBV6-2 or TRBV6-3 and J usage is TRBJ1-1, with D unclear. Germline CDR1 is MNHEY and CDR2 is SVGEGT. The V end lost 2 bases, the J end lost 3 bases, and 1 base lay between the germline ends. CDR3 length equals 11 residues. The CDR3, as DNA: TGTGCCAGCAGTTACCACACTGAAGCTTTCTTT. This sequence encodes CASSYHTEAFF.

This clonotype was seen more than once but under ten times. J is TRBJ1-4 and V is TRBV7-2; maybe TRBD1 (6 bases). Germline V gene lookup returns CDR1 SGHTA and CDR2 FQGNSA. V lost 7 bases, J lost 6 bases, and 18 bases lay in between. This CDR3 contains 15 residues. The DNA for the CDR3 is TGTGCCAGCACCCATCGGGGGGGCGCGGATGAAAAACTGTTTTTT. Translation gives CASTHRGGADEKLFF.

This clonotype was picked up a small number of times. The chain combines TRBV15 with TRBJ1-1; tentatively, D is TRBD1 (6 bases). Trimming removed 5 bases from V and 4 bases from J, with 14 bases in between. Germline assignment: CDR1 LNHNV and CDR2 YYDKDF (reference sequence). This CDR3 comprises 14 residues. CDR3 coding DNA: TGTGCCACCAGCGCGGCCAGGGGTTTCACTGAAGCTTTCTTT. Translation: CATSAARGFTEAFF. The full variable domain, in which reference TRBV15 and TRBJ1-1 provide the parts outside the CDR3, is DAMVIQNPRYQVTQFGKPVTLSCSQTLNHNVMYWYQQKSSQAPKLLFHYYDKDFNNEADTPDNFQSRRPNTSFCFLDIRSPGLGDTAMYLCATSAARGFTEAFFGQGTRLTVV.

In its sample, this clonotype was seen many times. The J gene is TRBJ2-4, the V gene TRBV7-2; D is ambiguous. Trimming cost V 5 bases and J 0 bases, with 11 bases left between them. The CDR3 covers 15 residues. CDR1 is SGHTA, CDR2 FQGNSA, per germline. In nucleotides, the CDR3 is TGTGCCAGCAGCCCCGGCCTCCTAGCCAAAAACATTCAGTACTTC. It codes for CASSPGLLAKNIQYF. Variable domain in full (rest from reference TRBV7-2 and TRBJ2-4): GAGVSQSPSNKVTEKGKDVELRCDPISGHTALYWYRQSLGQGLEFLIYFQGNSAPDKSGLPSDRFSAERTGGSVSTLTIQRTQQEDSAVYLCASSPGLLAKNIQYFGAGTRLSVL.

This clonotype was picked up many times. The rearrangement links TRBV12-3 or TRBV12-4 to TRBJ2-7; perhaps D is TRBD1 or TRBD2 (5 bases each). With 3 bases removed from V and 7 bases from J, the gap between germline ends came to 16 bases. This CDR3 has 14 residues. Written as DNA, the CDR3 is TGTGCCAGCAGTTTGGGGACGTCCCCTGGAGAGCAGTACTTC. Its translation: CASSLGTSPGEQYF.

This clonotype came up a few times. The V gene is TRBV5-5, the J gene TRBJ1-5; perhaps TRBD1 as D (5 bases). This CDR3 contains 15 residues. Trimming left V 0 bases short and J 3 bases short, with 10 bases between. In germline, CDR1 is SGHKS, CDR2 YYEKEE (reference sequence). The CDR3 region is CASSLAGQHNQPQHF. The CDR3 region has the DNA TGTGCCAGCAGCTTGGCAGGGCAGCACAATCAGCCCCAGCATTTT.

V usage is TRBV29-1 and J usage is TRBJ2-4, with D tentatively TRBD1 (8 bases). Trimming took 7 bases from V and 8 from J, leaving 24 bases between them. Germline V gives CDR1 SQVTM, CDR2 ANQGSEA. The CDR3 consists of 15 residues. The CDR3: CSARGLAEEGDIQYF. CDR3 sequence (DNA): TGCAGCGCCAGGGGGCTAGCGGAGGAGGGTGACATTCAGTACTTC.

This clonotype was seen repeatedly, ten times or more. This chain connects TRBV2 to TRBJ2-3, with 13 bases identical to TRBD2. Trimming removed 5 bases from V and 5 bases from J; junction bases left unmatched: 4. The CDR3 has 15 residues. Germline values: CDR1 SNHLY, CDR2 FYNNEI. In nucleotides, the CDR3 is TGTGCCAGCAGTAGACTAGCGGGGGGACGAGATACGCAGTATTTT. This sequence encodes CASSRLAGGRDTQYF.

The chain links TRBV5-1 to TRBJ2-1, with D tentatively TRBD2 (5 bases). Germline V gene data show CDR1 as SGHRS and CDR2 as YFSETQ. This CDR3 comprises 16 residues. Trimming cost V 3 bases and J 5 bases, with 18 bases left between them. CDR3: CASSYNLGVSDNEQFF. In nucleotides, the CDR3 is TGCGCCAGCAGCTATAATCTGGGAGTGTCAGACAATGAGCAGTTCTTC.

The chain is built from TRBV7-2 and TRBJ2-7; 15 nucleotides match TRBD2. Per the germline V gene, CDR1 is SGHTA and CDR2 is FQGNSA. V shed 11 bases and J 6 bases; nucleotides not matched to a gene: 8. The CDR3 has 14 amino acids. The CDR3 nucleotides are TGTGCCGAAAGGGGACTAGCGGGAGGAGGCGAGCAGTACGTC. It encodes CAERGLAGGGEQYV.

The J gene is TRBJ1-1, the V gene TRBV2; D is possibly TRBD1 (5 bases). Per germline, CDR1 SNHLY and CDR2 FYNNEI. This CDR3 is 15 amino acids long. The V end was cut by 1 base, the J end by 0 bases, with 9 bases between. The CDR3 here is CASSEVRGLNTEAFF. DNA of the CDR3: TGTGCCAGCAGTGAAGTTCGGGGGTTGAACACTGAAGCTTTCTTT.

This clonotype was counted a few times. This CDR3 reads CASINRGNSYNEQFF. CDR3 coding DNA: TGTGCCAGCATCAACAGGGGGAATTCCTACAATGAGCAGTTCTTC. The rearrangement links TRBV7-2 to TRBJ2-1; 8 bases match TRBD1. The trim removed 7 bases at V and 1 base at J, leaving 6 bases unmatched. The CDR3 length is 15 residues. CDR1 and CDR2 from the germline V gene are SGHTA and FQGNSA.

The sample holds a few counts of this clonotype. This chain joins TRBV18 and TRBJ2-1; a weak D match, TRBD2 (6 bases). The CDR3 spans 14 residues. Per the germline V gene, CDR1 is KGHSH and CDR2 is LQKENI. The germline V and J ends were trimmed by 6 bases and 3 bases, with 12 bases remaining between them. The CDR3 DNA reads TGTGCCAGCTCGGCCTCTAGCGTCTACAATGAGCAGTTCTTC. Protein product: CASSASSVYNEQFF.

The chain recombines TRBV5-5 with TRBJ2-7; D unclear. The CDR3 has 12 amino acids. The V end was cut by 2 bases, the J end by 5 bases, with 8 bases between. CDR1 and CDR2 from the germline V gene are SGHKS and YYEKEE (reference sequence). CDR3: CASSFGVHEQYF. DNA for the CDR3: TGTGCCAGCAGCTTTGGGGTCCACGAGCAGTACTTC.